This T cell receptor beta chain was found in a study of glioma-infiltrating T cells after dendritic cell vaccination. Looking at the study overall: Autologous tumor lysate was loaded overnight onto monocyte-derived dendritic cells grown seven days with IL-4 and GM-CSF.

Points from the study as a whole: Patients with more pretreatment TILs had longer time to progression and survival.

The time point denotes: after dendritic cell vaccination, including at tumor progression/relapse. Patients had residual fresh-frozen tumor tissue and more than two years of survival data. In the case of this clone: Its antigen is as yet unknown.

Germline CDR1 and CDR2: MRHNA and SNTAGT. CDR3 length: 13 residues. Germline trimming cut 8 bases from V and 6 bases from J; bases unmatched to any gene: 2. The primer mix had 60 V beta and 13 J beta primers. TCRdb's table, derived via immunoSEQ multiplex PCR, lists solely in-frame clones and lacks some. The table includes 50,000 to 55,000 clones, approximately 90% detected once. Material: blood, obtained after dendritic cell vaccination. J is TRBJ2-2 and V is TRBV6-4, with TRBD2 matching 11 bases. The sequence came from a human donor with glioblastoma. CDR3 amino acids: CASASGRPGELFF. For the CDR3, the DNA is TGTGCCAGCGCTAGCGGGAGGCCCGGGGAGCTGTTTTTT.